The 3 T cell receptor beta chains given below trace back to one sample, sequenced in a study of blood T cell repertoires in COVID-19. Assay: immunoSEQ multiplex PCR; the TCRdb copy retains only in-frame clones and omits some. The data contain 100,000 or so clones, 81% of them singletons. The sample consisted of peripheral blood. The origin of the receptors is a man older than 75 with acute or convalescent COVID-19.

This chain uses TRBV30 with TRBJ1-6, with D maybe TRBD1 (5 bases). Looked up from germline, CDR1 is GTSNPN and CDR2 is SVGIG (reference sequence). V was pared by 4 bases and J by 3 bases, with 10 bases between. The CDR3 consists of 14 residues. CDR3: CAWNPGGYNSPLHF. The DNA of the CDR3 is TGTGCCTGGAACCCGGGGGGCTATAATTCACCCCTCCACTTT.

In this sample, this clone turned up once. V and J are TRBV6-1 and TRBJ1-2; TRBD1 agrees at 12 bases. The CDR3 has 16 residues. V was pared by 2 bases and J by 2 bases, with 3 bases of the junction left unmatched. Germline V gives CDR1 MNHNS, CDR2 SASEGT. CDR3 in amino acids: CASSEMGTGGNYGYTF. CDR3 DNA sequence: TGTGCCAGCAGTGAAATGGGGACAGGGGGCAACTATGGCTACACCTTC.

This chain links TRBV5-6 with TRBJ1-2; a weak D match, TRBD1 (6 bases). Germline CDR1 reads SGHDT; CDR2 reads YYEEEE. V lost 0 bases to trimming and J lost 1 base, with 13 bases between them. The CDR3 runs 16 residues. The DNA for the CDR3 is TGTGCCAGCAGCTTGGGGCGCAGGGGAGTTAACTATGGCTACACCTTC. Its translation is CASSLGRRGVNYGYTF.